What follows is one T cell receptor beta chain and its context. Trimming took off 1 base at V and 3 bases at J, with 16 bases between the two ends. Germline CDR1 KGHSH, CDR2 LQKENI. The CDR3 runs to 17 residues. This entry comes from a study of T cell responses to AZD1222 COVID-19 vaccine. TCRdb's table, derived via immunoSEQ multiplex PCR, lists solely in-frame clones and lacks some. The sample lists about 160,000 clones; roughly 94% were seen once. This sample comprised peripheral blood, obtained 28 days after the second AZD1222 dose. The receptor was isolated from an adult who received the AZD1222 COVID-19 vaccine. The chain combines TRBV18 with TRBJ1-3, with D unresolved. The CDR3 protein is CASSPRIDFEFGNTIYF. The CDR3 region has the DNA TGTGCCAGCTCACCACGAATAGATTTTGAATTTGGAAACACCATATATTTT.